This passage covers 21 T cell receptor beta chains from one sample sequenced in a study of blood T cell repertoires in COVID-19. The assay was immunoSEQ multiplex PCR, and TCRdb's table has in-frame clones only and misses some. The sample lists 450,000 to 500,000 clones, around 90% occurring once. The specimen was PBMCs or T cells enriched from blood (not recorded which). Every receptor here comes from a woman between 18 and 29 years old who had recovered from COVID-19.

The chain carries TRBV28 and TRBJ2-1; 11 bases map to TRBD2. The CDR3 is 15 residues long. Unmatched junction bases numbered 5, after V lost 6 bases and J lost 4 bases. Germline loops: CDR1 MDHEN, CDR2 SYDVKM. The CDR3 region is CASRVIAGGYNEQFF. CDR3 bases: TGTGCCAGCAGGGTTATAGCGGGGGGGTACAATGAGCAGTTCTTC.

The CDR3 sequence is CASSLGQGLSSYEQYF. In DNA, the CDR3 is TGTGCCAGCAGCTTAGGGCAGGGGTTAAGCTCCTACGAGCAGTACTTC. This chain links TRBV11-2 with TRBJ2-7, with D perhaps matching TRBD1 (6 bases). Germline V gene data show CDR1 as SGHAT and CDR2 as FQNNGV. There are 16 residues in the CDR3. The germline V and J ends were trimmed by 1 base and 0 bases, with 13 bases remaining between them.

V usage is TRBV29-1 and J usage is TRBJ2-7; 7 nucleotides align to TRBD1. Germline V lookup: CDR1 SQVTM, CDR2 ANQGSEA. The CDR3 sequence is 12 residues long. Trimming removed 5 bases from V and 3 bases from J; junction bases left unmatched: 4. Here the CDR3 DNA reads TGCAGCGTTAAAGGGGGCAACTACGAGCAGTACTTC. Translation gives CSVKGGNYEQYF.

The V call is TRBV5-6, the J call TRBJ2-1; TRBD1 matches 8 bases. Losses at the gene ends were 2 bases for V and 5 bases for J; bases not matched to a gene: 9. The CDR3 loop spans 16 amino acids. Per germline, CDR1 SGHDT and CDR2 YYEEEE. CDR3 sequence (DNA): TGTGCCAGCAGCTTAGGCCCAGGGGGCAACAACAATGAGCAGTTCTTC. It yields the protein CASSLGPGGNNNEQFF.

This CDR3 is CASSWVQDYYNSPLHF. CDR3 in DNA: TGTGCCAGCAGCTGGGTACAGGACTACTATAATTCACCCCTCCACTTT. The rearrangement links TRBV5-4 to TRBJ1-6; D is possibly TRBD1 (5 bases). CDR3 size: 16 residues. V was cut by 3 bases and J by 3 bases, with 13 bases left in between. Germline assignment: CDR1 SGHNT and CDR2 YYREEE (reference sequence).

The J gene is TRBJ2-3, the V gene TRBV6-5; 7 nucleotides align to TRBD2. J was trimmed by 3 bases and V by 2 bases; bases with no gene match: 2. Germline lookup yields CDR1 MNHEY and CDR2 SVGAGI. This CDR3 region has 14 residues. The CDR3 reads CASSYGGGTDTQYF. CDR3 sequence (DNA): TGTGCCAGCAGTTACGGGGGGGGTACAGATACGCAGTATTTT.

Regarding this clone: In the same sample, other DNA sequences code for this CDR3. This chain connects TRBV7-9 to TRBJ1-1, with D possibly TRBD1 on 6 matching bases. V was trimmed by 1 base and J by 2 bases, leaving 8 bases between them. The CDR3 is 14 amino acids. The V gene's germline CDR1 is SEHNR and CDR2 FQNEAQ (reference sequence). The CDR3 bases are TGTGCCAGCAGCTTAGAGGGGACAAACACTGAAGCTTTCTTT. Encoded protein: CASSLEGTNTEAFF.

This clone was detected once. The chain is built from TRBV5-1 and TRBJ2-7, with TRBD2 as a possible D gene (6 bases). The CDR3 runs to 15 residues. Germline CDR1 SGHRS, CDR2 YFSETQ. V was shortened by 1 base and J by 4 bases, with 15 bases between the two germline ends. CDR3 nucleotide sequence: TGCGCCAGCAGCTTGTGGGGCGGGGTTGGTTACGAGCAGTACTTC. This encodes CASSLWGGVGYEQYF.

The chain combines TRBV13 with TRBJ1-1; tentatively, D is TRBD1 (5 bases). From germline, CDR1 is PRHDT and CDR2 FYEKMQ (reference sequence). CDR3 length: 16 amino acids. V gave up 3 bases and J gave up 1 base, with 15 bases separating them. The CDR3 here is CASSFRGEVANTEAFF. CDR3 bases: TGTGCCAGCAGCTTCAGAGGGGAGGTTGCGAACACTGAAGCTTTCTTT.

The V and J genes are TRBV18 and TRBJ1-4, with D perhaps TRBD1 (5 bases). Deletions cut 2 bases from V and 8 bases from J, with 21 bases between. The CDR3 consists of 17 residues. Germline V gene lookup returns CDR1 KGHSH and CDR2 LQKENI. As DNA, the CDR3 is TGTGCCAGCTCACCATTAGGGACGGGGGACCCATGGGAAAAACTGTTTTTT. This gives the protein CASSPLGTGDPWEKLFF.

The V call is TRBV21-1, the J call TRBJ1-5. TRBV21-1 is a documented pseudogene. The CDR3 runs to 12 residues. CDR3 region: CASRRANQPQHF. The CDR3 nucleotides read TGTGCCAGCAGGAGGGCAAATCAGCCCCAGCATTTT.

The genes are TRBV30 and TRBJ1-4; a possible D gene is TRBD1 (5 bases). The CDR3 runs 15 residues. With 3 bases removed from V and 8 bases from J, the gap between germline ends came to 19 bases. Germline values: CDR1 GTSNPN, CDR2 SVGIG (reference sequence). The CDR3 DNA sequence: TGTGCCTGGAGAGCCGGGGGAGGAGTGGGCGAAAAACTGTTTTTT. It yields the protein CAWRAGGGVGEKLFF. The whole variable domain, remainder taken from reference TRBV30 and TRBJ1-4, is SQTIHQWPATLVQPVGSPLSLECTVEGTSNPNLYWYRQAAGRGLQLLFYSVGIGQISSEVPQNLSASRPQDRQFILSSKKLLLSDSGFYLCAWRAGGGVGEKLFFGSGTQLSVL.

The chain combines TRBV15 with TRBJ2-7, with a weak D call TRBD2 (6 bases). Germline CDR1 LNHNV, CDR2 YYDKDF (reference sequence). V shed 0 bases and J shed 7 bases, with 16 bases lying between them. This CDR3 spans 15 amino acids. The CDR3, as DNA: TGTGCCACCAGCAGAGAAAAGGGGTCGCGGGATGAGCAGTACTTC. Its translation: CATSREKGSRDEQYF.

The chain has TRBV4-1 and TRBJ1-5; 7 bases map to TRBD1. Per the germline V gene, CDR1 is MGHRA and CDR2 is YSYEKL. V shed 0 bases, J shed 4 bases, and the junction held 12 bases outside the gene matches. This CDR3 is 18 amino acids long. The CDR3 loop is CASSQEGIGGRSNQPQHF. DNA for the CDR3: TGCGCCAGCAGCCAAGAAGGCATAGGGGGCAGATCAAATCAGCCCCAGCATTTT.

CDR3 protein: CASSPEGPGELFF. The CDR3, as DNA: TGTGCCAGCAGCCCCGAGGGTCCCGGGGAGCTGTTTTTT. The chain combines TRBV12-3 or TRBV12-4 with TRBJ2-2; perhaps TRBD2 as D (5 bases). The CDR3 has 13 amino acids. Between the trimmed V and J ends, which lost 6 bases and 6 bases, there was a span of 11 bases.

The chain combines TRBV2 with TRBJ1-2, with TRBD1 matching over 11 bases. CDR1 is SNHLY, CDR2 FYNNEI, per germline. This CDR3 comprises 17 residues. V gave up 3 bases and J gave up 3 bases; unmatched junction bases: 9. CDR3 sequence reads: CASSEWVGQGEDYGYTF. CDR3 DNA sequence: TGTGCCAGCAGTGAGTGGGTGGGACAGGGGGAAGACTATGGCTACACCTTC.

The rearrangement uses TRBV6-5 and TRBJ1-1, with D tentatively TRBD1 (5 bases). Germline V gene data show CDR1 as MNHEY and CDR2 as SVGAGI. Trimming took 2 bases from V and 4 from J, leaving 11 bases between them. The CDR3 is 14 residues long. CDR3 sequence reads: CASSYLGGSTEAFF. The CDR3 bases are TGTGCCAGCAGTTACCTCGGGGGTAGCACTGAAGCTTTCTTT.

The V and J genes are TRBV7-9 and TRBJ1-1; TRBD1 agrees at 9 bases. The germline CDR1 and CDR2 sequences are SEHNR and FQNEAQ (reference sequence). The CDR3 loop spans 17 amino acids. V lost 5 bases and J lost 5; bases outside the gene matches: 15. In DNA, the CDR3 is TGTGCCAGCAGCCCACGGGGGGACAGGGCGGGAGCGACTGAAGCTTTCTTT. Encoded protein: CASSPRGDRAGATEAFF.

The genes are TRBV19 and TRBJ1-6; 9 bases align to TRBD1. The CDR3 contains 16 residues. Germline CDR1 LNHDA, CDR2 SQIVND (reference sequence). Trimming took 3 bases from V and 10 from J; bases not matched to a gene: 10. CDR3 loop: CASSIVVDRGGSPLHF. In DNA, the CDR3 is TGTGCCAGTAGTATCGTCGTGGACAGGGGAGGCTCACCCCTCCACTTT. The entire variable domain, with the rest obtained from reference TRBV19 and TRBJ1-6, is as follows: DGGITQSPKYLFRKEGQNVTLSCEQNLNHDAMYWYRQDPGQGLRLIYYSQIVNDFQKGDIAEGYSVSREKKESFPLTVTSAQKNPTAFYLCASSIVVDRGGSPLHFGNGTRLTVT.

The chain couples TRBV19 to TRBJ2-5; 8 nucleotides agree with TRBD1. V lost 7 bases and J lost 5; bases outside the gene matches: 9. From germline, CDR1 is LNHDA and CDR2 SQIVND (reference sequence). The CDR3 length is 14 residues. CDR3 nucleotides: TGTGCCAGTACCCCGCAGGGGGCTCGGGAGACCCAGTACTTC. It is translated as CASTPQGARETQYF.

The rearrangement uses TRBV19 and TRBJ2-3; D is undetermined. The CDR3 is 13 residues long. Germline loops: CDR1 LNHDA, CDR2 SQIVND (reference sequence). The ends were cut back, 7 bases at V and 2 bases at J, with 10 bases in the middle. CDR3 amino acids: CASIDRATDTQYF. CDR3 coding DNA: TGTGCCAGTATCGATAGAGCCACAGATACGCAGTATTTT. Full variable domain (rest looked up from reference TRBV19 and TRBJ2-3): DGGITQSPKYLFRKEGQNVTLSCEQNLNHDAMYWYRQDPGQGLRLIYYSQIVNDFQKGDIAEGYSVSREKKESFPLTVTSAQKNPTAFYLCASIDRATDTQYFGPGTRLTVL.